This TCR beta chain was retrieved from a study of memory CD4+ T cells and cytomegalovirus serostatus. Single viable CD3+CD4+CD8-CD45RO+ cells were sorted as the memory CD4+ T cells. The CDR3 is 12 amino acids. Trimming pared 2 bases from V and 5 bases from J, leaving 6 bases between. Per the germline V gene, CDR1 is SGHAT and CDR2 is FQNNGV. This clone was counted between two and nine times. This table comes from immunoSEQ multiplex PCR, and its TCRdb copy is limited to in-frame clones, with some not included. The sample carries approximately 50,000 clones, about 73% recorded once. This chain links TRBV11-2 with TRBJ1-1; D gene unclear. Sequenced sample: memory CD4+ T cells from blood. The TCR comes from an adult in good health and CMV-seropositive. The CDR3 coding sequence is TGTGCCAGCAGCTTACAAGTAACTGAAGCTTTCTTT. This gives the protein CASSLQVTEAFF.